The rows below give T cell receptor beta chains drawn from one sample of a study of blood T cell repertoires in COVID-19. Generated by immunoSEQ multiplex PCR, the TCRdb table keeps only in-frame clones and is missing some. The data show about 220,000 clones, with 85% to 90% seen just once and over 3% held by the top ten. Sequencing was carried out using PBMCs or T cells enriched from blood (not recorded which). These receptors all stem from a woman between 18 and 30 years old in a cohort exposed to, infected with or recovered from COVID-19 (not recorded which). The CDR3 runs from the conserved cysteine through the conserved F or W. The order of the fields is V gene, D gene, J gene, CDR3 protein, CDR3 DNA. A D gene is named only where the DNA matches it firmly.

V: TRBV27; D: TRBD1; J: TRBJ2-7; CDR3: CASSLYGQGSYEQYF; DNA: TGTGCCAGCAGTTTATACGGACAGGGCTCCTACGAGCAGTACTTC
V: TRBV2; D: NA; J: TRBJ2-5; CDR3: CASSAQDTQYF; DNA: TGTGCCAGCAGTGCACAGGATACCCAGTACTTC
V: TRBV28; D: NA; J: TRBJ2-2; CDR3: CASRQGQVTGELFF; DNA: TGTGCCAGCAGGCAGGGCCAGGTAACCGGGGAGCTGTTTTTT
V: TRBV28; D: NA; J: TRBJ1-4; CDR3: CASSLQGNEKLFF; DNA: TGTGCCAGCAGTTTACAGGGAAATGAAAAACTGTTTTTT
V: TRBV11-3; D: NA; J: TRBJ1-3; CDR3: CASSLVGTIPGNTIYF; DNA: TGTGCCAGCAGCTTAGTGGGGACAATTCCTGGAAACACCATATATTTT
V: TRBV29-1; D: TRBD1; J: TRBJ1-1; CDR3: CSGGTDRNTEAFF; DNA: TGCAGCGGCGGGACAGATCGGAACACTGAAGCTTTCTTT
V: TRBV28; D: TRBD1; J: TRBJ1-4; CDR3: CASSLYRTGLNEKLFF; DNA: TGTGCCAGCAGTTTATATCGGACAGGCCTCAATGAAAAACTGTTTTTT
V: TRBV7-6; D: NA; J: TRBJ2-1; CDR3: CASSLTPSSGRVMNEQFF; DNA: TGTGCCAGCAGCCTAACCCCGAGTAGCGGAAGAGTGATGAATGAGCAGTTCTTC
V: TRBV5-1; D: NA; J: TRBJ1-1; CDR3: CASSRDRMNTEAFF; DNA: TGCGCCAGCAGCCGAGACAGGATGAACACTGAAGCTTTCTTT
V: TRBV4-2; D: NA; J: TRBJ1-6; CDR3: CASSQDVDSKYNSPLHF; DNA: TGTGCCAGCAGCCAAGATGTTGACAGCAAATATAATTCACCCCTCCACTTT
V: TRBV5-1; D: TRBD1; J: TRBJ1-4; CDR3: CASSLEDRGYEKLFF; DNA: TGCGCCAGCAGCTTGGAAGACAGGGGCTATGAAAAACTGTTTTTT
V: TRBV2; D: TRBD2; J: TRBJ2-5; CDR3: CASSEDERGWETQYF; DNA: TGTGCCAGCAGTGAAGACGAGCGGGGCTGGGAGACCCAGTACTTC
V: TRBV19; D: NA; J: TRBJ2-6; CDR3: CASTRQAGNSGANVLTF; DNA: TGTGCCAGTACTCGACAGGCCGGGAATTCTGGGGCCAACGTCCTGACTTTC
V: TRBV9; D: NA; J: TRBJ2-3; CDR3: CASSPLGGATDTQYF; DNA: TGTGCCAGCAGCCCTCTTGGGGGGGCCACAGATACGCAGTATTTT